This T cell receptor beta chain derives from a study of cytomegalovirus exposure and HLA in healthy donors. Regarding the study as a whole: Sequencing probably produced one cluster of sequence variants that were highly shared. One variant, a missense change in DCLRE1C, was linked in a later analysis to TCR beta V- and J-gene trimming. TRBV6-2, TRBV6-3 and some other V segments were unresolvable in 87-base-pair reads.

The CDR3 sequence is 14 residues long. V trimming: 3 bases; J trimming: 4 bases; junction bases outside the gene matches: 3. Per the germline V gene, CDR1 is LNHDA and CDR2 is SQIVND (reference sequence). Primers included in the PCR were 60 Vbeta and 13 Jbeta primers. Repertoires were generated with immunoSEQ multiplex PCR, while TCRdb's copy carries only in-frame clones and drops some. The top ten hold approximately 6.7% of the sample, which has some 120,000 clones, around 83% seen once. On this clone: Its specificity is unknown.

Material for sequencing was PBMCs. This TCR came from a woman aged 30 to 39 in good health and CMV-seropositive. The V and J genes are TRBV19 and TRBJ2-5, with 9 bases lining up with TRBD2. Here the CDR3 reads CASSMASGTETQYF. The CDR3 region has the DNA TGTGCCAGTAGTATGGCTAGCGGGACAGAGACCCAGTACTTC. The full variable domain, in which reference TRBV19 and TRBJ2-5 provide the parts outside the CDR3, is DGGITQSPKYLFRKEGQNVTLSCEQNLNHDAMYWYRQDPGQGLRLIYYSQIVNDFQKGDIAEGYSVSREKKESFPLTVTSAQKNPTAFYLCASSMASGTETQYFGPGTRLLVL.